Included here is one T cell receptor beta chain sequence, with context. Its antigen is undetermined. The sample comes from a study of T cell repertoires in cytomegalovirus infection. Overall study context: Public TCR beta signatures marked donors with CMV infection and the matching HLA. Study results and caveats: Frequencies of public TCR beta families were cumulated, and this identified carriers of CMV plus the relevant HLA.

TCRdb analysed the reads with MiXCR anew, one entry per CDR3 protein. Altogether fewer than 550,000 distinct CDR3 sequences are present, 26% being singletons, with the ten largest covering roughly an eighth. The V gene lost 8 bases and the J gene lost 0 bases, with 11 bases spanning the gap. CDR3 length equals 14 residues. Germline values: CDR1 LNHDA, CDR2 SQIVND (reference sequence). V is TRBV19 and J is TRBJ2-1; D is unclear. The clonotype comes from a human donor in good health (CMV status not recorded). Some clones in this sample may be carry-over from other donors' samples. The sequenced sample consisted of PBMCs. The CDR3 region is CASGKESSYNEQFF. DNA for the CDR3: TGTGCCAGTGGTAAGGAAAGCTCCTACAATGAGCAGTTCTTC.